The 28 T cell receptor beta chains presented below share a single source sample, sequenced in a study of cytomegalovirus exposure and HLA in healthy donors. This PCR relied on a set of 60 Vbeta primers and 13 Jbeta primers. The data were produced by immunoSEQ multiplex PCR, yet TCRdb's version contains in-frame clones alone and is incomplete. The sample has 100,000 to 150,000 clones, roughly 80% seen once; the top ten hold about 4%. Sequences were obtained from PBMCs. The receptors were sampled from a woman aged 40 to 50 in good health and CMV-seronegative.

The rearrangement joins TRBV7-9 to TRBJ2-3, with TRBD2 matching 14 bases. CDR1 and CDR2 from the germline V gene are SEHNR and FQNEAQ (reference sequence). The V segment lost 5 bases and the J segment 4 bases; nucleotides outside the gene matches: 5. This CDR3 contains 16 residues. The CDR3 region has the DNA TGTGCCAGCAGCCCGGGACTAGCGGGAGTGGCAGATACGCAGTATTTT. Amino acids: CASSPGLAGVADTQYF. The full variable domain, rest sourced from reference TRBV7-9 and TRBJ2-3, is DTGVSQNPRHKITKRGQNVTFRCDPISEHNRLYWYRQTLGQGPEFLTYFQNEAQLEKSRLLSDRFSAERPKGSFSTLEIQRTEQGDSAMYLCASSPGLAGVADTQYFGPGTRLTVL.

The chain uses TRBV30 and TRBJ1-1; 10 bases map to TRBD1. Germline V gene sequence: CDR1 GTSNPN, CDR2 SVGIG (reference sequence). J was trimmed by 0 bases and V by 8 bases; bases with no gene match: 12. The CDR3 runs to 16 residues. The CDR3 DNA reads TGTGCCCGGCAGTCGGGACAGGGGACCCTGAACACTGAAGCTTTCTTT. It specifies CARQSGQGTLNTEAFF.

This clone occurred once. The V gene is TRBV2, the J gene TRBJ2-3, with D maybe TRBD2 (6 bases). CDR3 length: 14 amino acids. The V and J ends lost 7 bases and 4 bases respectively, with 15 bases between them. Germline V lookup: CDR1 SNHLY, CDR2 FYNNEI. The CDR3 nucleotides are TGTGCCAGCATTCCAGCGCGGGGCCCAGATACGCAGTATTTT. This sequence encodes CASIPARGPDTQYF.

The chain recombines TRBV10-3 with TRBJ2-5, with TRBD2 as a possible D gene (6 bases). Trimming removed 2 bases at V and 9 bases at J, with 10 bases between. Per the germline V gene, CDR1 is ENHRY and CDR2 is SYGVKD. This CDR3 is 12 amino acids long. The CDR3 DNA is TGTGCCATCAGTGAGGGGGAGGCCTCCCAGTACTTC. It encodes CAISEGEASQYF.

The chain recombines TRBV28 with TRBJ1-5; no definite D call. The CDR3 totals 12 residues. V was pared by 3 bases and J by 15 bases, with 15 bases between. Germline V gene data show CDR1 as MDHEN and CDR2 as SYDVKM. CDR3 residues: CASSLPPTSRHF. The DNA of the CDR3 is TGTGCCAGCAGTTTGCCCCCTACGTCCCGGCATTTT.

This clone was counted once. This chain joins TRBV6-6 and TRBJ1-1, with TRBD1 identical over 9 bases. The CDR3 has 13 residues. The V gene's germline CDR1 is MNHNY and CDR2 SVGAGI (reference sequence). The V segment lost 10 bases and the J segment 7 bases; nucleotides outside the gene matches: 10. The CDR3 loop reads CATRVGQGGEAFF. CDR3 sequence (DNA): TGTGCCACCCGGGTGGGACAGGGCGGTGAAGCTTTCTTT.

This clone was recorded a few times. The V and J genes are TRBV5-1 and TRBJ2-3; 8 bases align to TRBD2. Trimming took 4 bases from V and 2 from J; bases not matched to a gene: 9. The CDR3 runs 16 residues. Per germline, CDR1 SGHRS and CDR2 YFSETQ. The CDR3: CASSPGRGAHTDTQYF. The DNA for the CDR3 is TGCGCCAGCAGCCCCGGGCGGGGGGCCCACACAGATACGCAGTATTTT.

The CDR3 region is CASKGARGGSEAFF. Written as DNA, the CDR3 is TGTGCCAGTAAGGGGGCCAGGGGCGGCTCTGAAGCTTTCTTT. The chain couples TRBV19 to TRBJ1-1, with 7 bases matching TRBD1. Germline CDR1 is LNHDA and CDR2 is SQIVND (reference sequence). CDR3 length equals 14 residues. V gave up 7 bases and J gave up 6 bases; unmatched junction bases: 11.

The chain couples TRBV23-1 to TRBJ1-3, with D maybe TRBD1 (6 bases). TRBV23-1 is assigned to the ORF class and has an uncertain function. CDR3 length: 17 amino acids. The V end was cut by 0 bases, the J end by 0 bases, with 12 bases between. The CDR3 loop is CASSQSGPRGSGNTIYF. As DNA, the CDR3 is TGCGCCAGCAGTCAATCTGGTCCCAGGGGCTCTGGAAACACCATATATTTT.

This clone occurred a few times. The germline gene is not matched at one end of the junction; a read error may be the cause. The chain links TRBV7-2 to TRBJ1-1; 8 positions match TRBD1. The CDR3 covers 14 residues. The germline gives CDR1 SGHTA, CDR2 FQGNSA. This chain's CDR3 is CASSTLPGQGSPDF. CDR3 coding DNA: TGTGCCAGCAGCACACTTCCTGGACAGGGATCCCCAGATTTT.

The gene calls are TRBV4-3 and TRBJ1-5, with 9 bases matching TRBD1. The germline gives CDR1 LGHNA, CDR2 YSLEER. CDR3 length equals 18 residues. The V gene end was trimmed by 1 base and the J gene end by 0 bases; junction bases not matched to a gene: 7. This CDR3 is CASSQGQGGGHSNQPQHF. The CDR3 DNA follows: TGCGCCAGCAGCCAAGGACAGGGGGGAGGCCATAGCAATCAGCCCCAGCATTTT.

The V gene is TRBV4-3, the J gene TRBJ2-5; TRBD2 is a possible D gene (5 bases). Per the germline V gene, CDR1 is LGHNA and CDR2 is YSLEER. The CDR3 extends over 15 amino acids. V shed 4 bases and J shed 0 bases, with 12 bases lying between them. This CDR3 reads CASSPGVGDQETQYF. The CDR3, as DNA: TGCGCCAGCAGCCCCGGGGTCGGGGACCAAGAGACCCAGTACTTC.

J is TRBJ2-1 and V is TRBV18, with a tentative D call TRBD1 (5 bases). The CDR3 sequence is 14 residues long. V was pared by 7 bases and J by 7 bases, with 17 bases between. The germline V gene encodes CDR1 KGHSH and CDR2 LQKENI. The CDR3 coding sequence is TGTGCCAGCTTACGATTCGACAGTGGAAATGAGCAGTTCTTC. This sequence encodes CASLRFDSGNEQFF.

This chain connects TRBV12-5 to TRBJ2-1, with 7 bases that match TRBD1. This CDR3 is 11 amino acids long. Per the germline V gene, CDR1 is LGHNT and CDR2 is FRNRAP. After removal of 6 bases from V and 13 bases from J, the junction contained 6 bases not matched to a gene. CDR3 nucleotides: TGTGCTAGTGGATGGCAGGGGGAACAGTTCTTC. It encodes CASGWQGEQFF.

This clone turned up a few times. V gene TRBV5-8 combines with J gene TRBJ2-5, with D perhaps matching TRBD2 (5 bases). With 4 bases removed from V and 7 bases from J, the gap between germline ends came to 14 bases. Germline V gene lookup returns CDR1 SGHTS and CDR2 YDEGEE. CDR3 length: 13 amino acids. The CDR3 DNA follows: TGTGCCAGCAGCCCGTCGGGGATTTGGACCCAGTACTTC. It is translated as CASSPSGIWTQYF.

Here the CDR3 reads CASSIERGSYTF. The CDR3 DNA is TGTGCCAGTAGTATAGAGCGGGGAAGCTACACCTTC. This chain uses TRBV19 with TRBJ1-2; D not certain. CDR3 length: 12 amino acids. Germline values: CDR1 LNHDA, CDR2 SQIVND (reference sequence). With 0 bases removed from V and 9 bases from J, the gap between germline ends came to 8 bases.

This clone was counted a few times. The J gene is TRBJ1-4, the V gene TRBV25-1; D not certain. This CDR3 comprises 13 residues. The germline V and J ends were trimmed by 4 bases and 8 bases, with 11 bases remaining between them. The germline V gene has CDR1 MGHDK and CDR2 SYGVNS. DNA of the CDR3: TGTGCCAGCAGTGGGACCAGAGGGGAAAAACTGTTTTTT. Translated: CASSGTRGEKLFF.

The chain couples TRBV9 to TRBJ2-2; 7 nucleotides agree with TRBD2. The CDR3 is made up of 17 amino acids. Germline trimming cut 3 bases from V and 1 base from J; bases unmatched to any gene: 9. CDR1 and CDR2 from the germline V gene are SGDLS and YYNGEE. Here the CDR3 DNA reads TGTGCCAGCAGCGAATGGGTGGCTAGCGGGAACACCGGGGAGCTGTTTTTT. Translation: CASSEWVASGNTGELFF.

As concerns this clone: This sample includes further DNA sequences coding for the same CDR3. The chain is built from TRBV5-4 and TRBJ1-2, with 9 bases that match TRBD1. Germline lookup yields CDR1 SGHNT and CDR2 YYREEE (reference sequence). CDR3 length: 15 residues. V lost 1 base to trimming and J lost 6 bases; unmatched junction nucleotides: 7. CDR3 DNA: TGTGCCAGCAGCTTGCGTGCTGGGACAGGGAATGGCTACACCTTC. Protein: CASSLRAGTGNGYTF.

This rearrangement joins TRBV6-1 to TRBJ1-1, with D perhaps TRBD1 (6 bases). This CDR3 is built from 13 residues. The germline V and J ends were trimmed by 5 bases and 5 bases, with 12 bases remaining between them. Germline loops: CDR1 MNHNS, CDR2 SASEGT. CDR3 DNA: TGTGCCAGCAGTTTACAGGGTGGGACTGAAGCTTTCTTT. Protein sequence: CASSLQGGTEAFF.

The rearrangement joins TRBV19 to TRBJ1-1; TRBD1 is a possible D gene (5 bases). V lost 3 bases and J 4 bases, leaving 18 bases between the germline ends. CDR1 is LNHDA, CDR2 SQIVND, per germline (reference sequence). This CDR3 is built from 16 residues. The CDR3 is CASSIAGGKGGTEAFF. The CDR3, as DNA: TGTGCCAGTAGTATCGCTGGGGGGAAAGGCGGCACTGAAGCTTTCTTT.

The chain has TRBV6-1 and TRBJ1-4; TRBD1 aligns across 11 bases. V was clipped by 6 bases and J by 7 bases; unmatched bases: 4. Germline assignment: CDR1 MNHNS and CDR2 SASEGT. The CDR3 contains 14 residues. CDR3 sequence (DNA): TGTGCCAGCAGCCAGGACAGGGGGCCTGAAAAACTGTTTTTT. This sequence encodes CASSQDRGPEKLFF.

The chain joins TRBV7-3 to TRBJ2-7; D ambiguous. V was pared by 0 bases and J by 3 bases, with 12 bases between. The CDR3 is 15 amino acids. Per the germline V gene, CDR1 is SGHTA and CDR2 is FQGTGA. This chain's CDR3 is CASSLTGSGRYEQYF. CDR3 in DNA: TGTGCCAGCAGCTTAACGGGCTCTGGTCGCTACGAGCAGTACTTC.

CDR3 sequence reads: CASSQGNGGQPQHF. The CDR3 region has the DNA TGTGCCAGCAGCCAGGGAAACGGGGGGCAGCCCCAGCATTTT. The chain combines TRBV4-2 with TRBJ1-5; TRBD1 might be the D (5 bases). Trimming cost V 3 bases and J 7 bases, with 13 bases left between them. Germline-derived CDR1 and CDR2 are LGHNA and YNFKEQ. This CDR3 region has 14 residues.

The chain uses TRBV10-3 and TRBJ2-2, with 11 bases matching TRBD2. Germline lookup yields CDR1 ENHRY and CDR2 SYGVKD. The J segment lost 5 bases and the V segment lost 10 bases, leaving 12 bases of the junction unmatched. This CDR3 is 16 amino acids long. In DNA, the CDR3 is TGTGCCACCCGGGGTAGCGGGAGGGCCGGGACCGGGGAGCTGTTTTTT. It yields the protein CATRGSGRAGTGELFF.

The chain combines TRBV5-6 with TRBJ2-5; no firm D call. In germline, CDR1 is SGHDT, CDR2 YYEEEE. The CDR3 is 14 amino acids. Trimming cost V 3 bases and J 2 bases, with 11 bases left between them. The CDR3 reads CASSSDTLQETQYF. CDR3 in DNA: TGTGCCAGCAGCTCTGACACCCTACAAGAGACCCAGTACTTC.

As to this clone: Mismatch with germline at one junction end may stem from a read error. The CDR3 coding sequence is TGTGCCAGCAGCCAGGACACGAGCGGGAGGCCCTCTTTC. Encoded protein: CASSQDTSGRPSF. The J gene is TRBJ2-7, the V gene TRBV4-2, with 9 bases identical to TRBD2. The CDR3 loop spans 13 amino acids. Germline V gene sequence: CDR1 LGHNA, CDR2 YNFKEQ.

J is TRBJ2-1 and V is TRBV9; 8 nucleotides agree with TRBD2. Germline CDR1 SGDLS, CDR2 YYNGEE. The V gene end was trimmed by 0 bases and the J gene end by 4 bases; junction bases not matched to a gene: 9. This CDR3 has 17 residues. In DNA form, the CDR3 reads TGTGCCAGCAGCGTAGGGGGCCGGCGGGGGGCTTACAATGAGCAGTTCTTC. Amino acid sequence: CASSVGGRRGAYNEQFF. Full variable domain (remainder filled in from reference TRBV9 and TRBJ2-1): DSGVTQTPKHLITATGQRVTLRCSPRSGDLSVYWYQQSLDQGLQFLIQYYNGEERAKGNILERFSAQQFPDLHSELNLSSLELGDSALYFCASSVGGRRGAYNEQFFGPGTRLTVL.